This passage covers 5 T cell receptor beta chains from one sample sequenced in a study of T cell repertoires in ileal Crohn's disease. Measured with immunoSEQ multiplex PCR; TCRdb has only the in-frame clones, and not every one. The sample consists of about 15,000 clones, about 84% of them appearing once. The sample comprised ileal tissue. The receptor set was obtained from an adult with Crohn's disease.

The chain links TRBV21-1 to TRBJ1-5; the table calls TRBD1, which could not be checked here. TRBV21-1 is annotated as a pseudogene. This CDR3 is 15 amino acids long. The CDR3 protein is CASSPDRDLLKPQHF. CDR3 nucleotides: TGTGCCAGCAGCCCGGACAGGGACCTTTTGAAGCCCCAGCATTTT.

The CDR3 sequence: CASSGGLTDEQYF. The CDR3 DNA is TGTGCCAGCAGCGGCGGACTTACGGACGAGCAGTACTTC. The rearrangement uses TRBV9 and TRBJ2-7, with D possibly being TRBD2 (5 bases). CDR1 is SGDLS, CDR2 YYNGEE, per germline. This CDR3 region has 13 residues. Trimming cost V 3 bases and J 5 bases, with 12 bases left between them.

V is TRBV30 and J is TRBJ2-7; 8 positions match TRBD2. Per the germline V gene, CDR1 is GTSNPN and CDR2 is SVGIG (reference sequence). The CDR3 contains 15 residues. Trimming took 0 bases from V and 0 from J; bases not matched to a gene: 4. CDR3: CAWSVASGRSYEQYF. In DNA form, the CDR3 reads TGTGCCTGGAGTGTGGCTAGCGGGCGCTCCTACGAGCAGTACTTC.

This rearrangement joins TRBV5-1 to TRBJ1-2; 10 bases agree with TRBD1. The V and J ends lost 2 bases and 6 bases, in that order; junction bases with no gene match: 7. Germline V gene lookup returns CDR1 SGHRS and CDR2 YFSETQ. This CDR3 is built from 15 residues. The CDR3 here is CASSFGDRGLNGYTF. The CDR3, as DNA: TGCGCCAGCAGCTTCGGAGACAGGGGGCTTAATGGCTACACCTTC.

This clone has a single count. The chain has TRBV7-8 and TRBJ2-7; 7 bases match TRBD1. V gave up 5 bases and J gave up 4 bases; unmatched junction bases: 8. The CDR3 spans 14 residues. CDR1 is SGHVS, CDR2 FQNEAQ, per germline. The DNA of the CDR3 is TGTGCCAGCAGCCCTGACAGGGTAGGGTACGAGCAGTACTTC. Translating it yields CASSPDRVGYEQYF.